The 27 T cell receptor beta chains in this list originate from one sample, sequenced in a study of blood T cell repertoires in COVID-19. Assay used: immunoSEQ multiplex PCR; TCRdb lists only in-frame clones, some missing. The data contain 300,000 to 350,000 clones, about 86% of them singletons. The sample taken for sequencing was PBMCs or T cells enriched from blood (not recorded which). Every receptor here comes from a woman in her thirties or forties with acute COVID-19.

The chain is built from TRBV7-2 and TRBJ2-7, with TRBD2 matching 14 bases. V lost 5 bases and J lost 6; bases outside the gene matches: 6. The CDR3 length is 15 residues. The V gene's germline CDR1 is SGHTA and CDR2 FQGNSA. The DNA for the CDR3 is TGTGCCAGCAGCCGGGGACTAGCGGGAGTGTCCGAGCAGTACTTC. Its translation: CASSRGLAGVSEQYF.

This clone occurred a few times. This chain links TRBV2 with TRBJ2-5, with D possibly TRBD2 on 7 matching bases. V shed 3 bases and J shed 4 bases, with 15 bases lying between them. The CDR3 runs to 15 residues. CDR1 is SNHLY, CDR2 FYNNEI, per germline. The CDR3 sequence is CASSDPPGGGETQYF. The CDR3 nucleotides read TGTGCCAGCAGTGACCCCCCGGGGGGCGGAGAGACCCAGTACTTC.

This clone was detected only once. J is TRBJ2-3 and V is TRBV6-2 or TRBV6-3, with 7 bases identical to TRBD1. CDR3 size: 18 residues. V shed 2 bases and J 0 bases; nucleotides not matched to a gene: 11. From germline, CDR1 is MNHEY and CDR2 SVGEGT. CDR3 sequence reads: CASSYTLGTETSTDTQYF. The CDR3 nucleotides read TGTGCCAGCAGTTACACATTAGGGACAGAAACTAGCACAGATACGCAGTATTTT.

This clone was detected only once. V gene TRBV5-6 combines with J gene TRBJ2-7, with 10 bases matching TRBD2. CDR1 SGHDT and CDR2 YYEEEE come from the germline V gene. Trimming took 4 bases from V and 8 from J; bases not matched to a gene: 12. The CDR3 spans 15 residues. The CDR3 DNA is TGTGCCAGCAGCACCCTCACCCTAGCGGGAGATAAGCAGTACTTC. This sequence encodes CASSTLTLAGDKQYF.

The DNA of the CDR3 is TGTGCCAGCAGTCCAGGGATCACTGAAGCTTTCTTT. Protein product: CASSPGITEAFF. The chain uses TRBV6-5 and TRBJ1-1; D possibly corresponds to TRBD1 (5 bases). The ends were cut back, 5 bases at V and 4 bases at J, with 8 bases in the middle. The germline gives CDR1 MNHEY, CDR2 SVGAGI. The CDR3 has 12 amino acids.

The chain is built from TRBV5-5 and TRBJ1-6, with 7 positions matching TRBD1. CDR3 length equals 19 residues. J was trimmed by 0 bases and V by 6 bases; bases with no gene match: 15. Germline CDR1 reads SGHKS; CDR2 reads YYEKEE (reference sequence). The CDR3 reads CASMHEGANTYSYNSPLHF. CDR3 DNA: TGTGCCAGCATGCACGAGGGGGCCAACACCTACTCCTATAATTCACCCCTCCACTTT.

This chain connects TRBV7-2 to TRBJ1-5; tentatively, D is TRBD1 (6 bases). The ends were cut back, 5 bases at V and 3 bases at J, with 14 bases in the middle. Germline V gene data show CDR1 as SGHTA and CDR2 as FQGNSA. The CDR3 extends over 15 amino acids. DNA of the CDR3: TGTGCCAGCAGCCTTGACAGGACATCCAATCAGCCCCAGCATTTT. Protein sequence: CASSLDRTSNQPQHF.

About this clone: The same CDR3 can be traced to other DNA sequences in this sample. The V gene is TRBV6-4, the J gene TRBJ2-3; 12 bases map to TRBD2. Unmatched junction bases numbered 5, after V lost 6 bases and J lost 4 bases. This CDR3 spans 15 amino acids. The germline V gene encodes CDR1 MRHNA and CDR2 SNTAGT. CDR3 nucleotides: TGTGCCAGCAGCGCCCTAGCGGGAGGGCCAGATACGCAGTATTTT. Encoded protein: CASSALAGGPDTQYF.

The V gene is TRBV2, the J gene TRBJ1-4; 7 nucleotides match TRBD1. Losses at the gene ends were 6 bases for V and 2 bases for J; bases not matched to a gene: 6. The CDR3 length is 15 residues. Germline assignment: CDR1 SNHLY and CDR2 FYNNEI. In DNA form, the CDR3 reads TGTGCCAGCAGAGTTATCAGGGGGACTAATGAAAAACTGTTTTTT. Translated: CASRVIRGTNEKLFF.

The chain couples TRBV21-1 to TRBJ2-1; TRBD1, the D gene given by the table, was not confirmed from the DNA. TRBV21-1 is classified as a pseudogene. This CDR3 contains 15 residues. The chain's CDR3 is CASSTWYSGDNEQFF. The CDR3 DNA reads as TGTGCCAGCAGCACCTGGTATTCAGGGGACAATGAGCAGTTCTTC.

The rearrangement joins TRBV7-2 to TRBJ1-6, with D possibly being TRBD1 (6 bases). The ends were cut back, 1 base at V and 5 bases at J, with 18 bases in the middle. Germline lookup yields CDR1 SGHTA and CDR2 FQGNSA. This CDR3 contains 18 residues. CDR3 sequence (DNA): TGTGCCAGCAGCTTAGTATCAGTACAGGGCTCGAATAATTCACCCCTCCACTTT. Protein product: CASSLVSVQGSNNSPLHF.

The chain joins TRBV9 to TRBJ2-7, with D possibly TRBD1 on 5 matching bases. Germline values: CDR1 SGDLS, CDR2 YYNGEE. This CDR3 has 15 amino acids. The V and J ends lost 0 bases and 1 base respectively, with 11 bases between them. Written as DNA, the CDR3 is TGTGCCAGCAGCGTAGGGCAGGGAAGGTCCTACGAGCAGTACTTC. Its translation: CASSVGQGRSYEQYF.

This sequence joins TRBV4-3 and TRBJ1-2; a possible D gene is TRBD1 (5 bases). CDR3 length: 15 residues. CDR1 and CDR2 (germline): LGHNA, YSLEER. Between the trimmed V and J ends, which lost 0 bases and 5 bases, there was a span of 13 bases. This CDR3 is CASSQDLDRQYGYTF. The DNA for the CDR3 is TGCGCCAGCAGCCAAGATCTTGACAGACAATATGGCTACACCTTC.

The V call is TRBV10-3, the J call TRBJ1-1, with 8 bases identical to TRBD1. The CDR3 runs 14 residues. Germline loops: CDR1 ENHRY, CDR2 SYGVKD. Germline trimming cut 9 bases from V and 1 base from J; bases unmatched to any gene: 7. The CDR3 reads CAITSGGENTEAFF. The DNA of the CDR3 is TGTGCCATAACCTCAGGGGGCGAGAACACTGAAGCTTTCTTT.

V gene TRBV7-9 combines with J gene TRBJ1-5, with 7 bases matching TRBD1. The CDR3 is 14 amino acids. The J segment lost 5 bases and the V segment lost 6 bases, leaving 7 bases of the junction unmatched. Germline CDR1 SEHNR, CDR2 FQNEAQ (reference sequence). The CDR3 protein is CASRTTGSYQPQHF. In DNA, the CDR3 is TGTGCCAGCAGGACGACAGGGAGCTATCAGCCCCAGCATTTT.

The chain links TRBV7-8 to TRBJ1-6; 8 nucleotides align to TRBD1. The CDR3 is 15 residues long. CDR1 and CDR2 from the germline V gene are SGHVS and FQNEAQ. V lost 5 bases and J lost 2; bases outside the gene matches: 2. The CDR3 DNA reads as TGTGCCAGCAGCCCGGGACAGGCCTATAATTCACCCCTCCACTTT. This codes for CASSPGQAYNSPLHF.

The chain uses TRBV7-2 and TRBJ1-4; D not resolved. CDR3 length: 14 residues. Trimming removed 5 bases from V and 2 bases from J, with 9 bases in between. In germline, CDR1 is SGHTA, CDR2 FQGNSA. This chain's CDR3 is CASSQEFTNEKLFF. The DNA for the CDR3 is TGTGCCAGCAGCCAGGAATTTACTAATGAAAAACTGTTTTTT.

The genes are TRBV28 and TRBJ1-1, with D tentatively TRBD1 (5 bases). Deletions cut 2 bases from V and 4 bases from J, with 11 bases between. This CDR3 is 14 amino acids long. Looked up from germline, CDR1 is MDHEN and CDR2 is SYDVKM. The DNA for the CDR3 is TGTGCCAGCAGTTTAGGGGGGGTTGTCACTGAAGCTTTCTTT. It yields the protein CASSLGGVVTEAFF. Supplemented by reference TRBV28 and TRBJ1-1, the full variable domain reads DVKVTQSSRYLVKRTGEKVFLECVQDMDHENMFWYRQDPGLGLRLIYFSYDVKMKEKGDIPEGYSVSREKKERFSLILESASTNQTSMYLCASSLGGVVTEAFFGQGTRLTVV.

The chain employs TRBV6-5 and TRBJ2-3, with D possibly matching TRBD2 (6 bases). The ends were cut back, 1 base at V and 0 bases at J, with 8 bases in the middle. The CDR3 runs 15 residues. From germline, CDR1 is MNHEY and CDR2 SVGAGI. The DNA for the CDR3 is TGTGCCAGCAGTTACTTGGGGACTAGCACAGATACGCAGTATTTT. Residues: CASSYLGTSTDTQYF.

The chain joins TRBV10-3 to TRBJ1-5, with D maybe TRBD1 (5 bases). With 4 bases removed from V and 7 bases from J, the gap between germline ends came to 14 bases. Germline CDR1 ENHRY, CDR2 SYGVKD. CDR3 length: 14 residues. The CDR3 reads CAISASGIGQPQHF. The CDR3 coding sequence is TGTGCCATCAGTGCATCAGGGATTGGGCAGCCCCAGCATTTT.

The chain combines TRBV28 with TRBJ2-2; 9 bases agree with TRBD1. The length of the CDR3 is 22 residues. The germline V gene encodes CDR1 MDHEN and CDR2 SYDVKM. Unmatched junction bases numbered 25, after V lost 7 bases and J lost 1 base. CDR3 nucleotide sequence: TGTGCCAGCACCATTAACCTCTCCGGGACAGGGTTTTCGTCGGGGAACACCGGGGAGCTGTTTTTT. Its protein product is CASTINLSGTGFSSGNTGELFF. The entire variable domain, with the rest obtained from reference TRBV28 and TRBJ2-2, is as follows: DVKVTQSSRYLVKRTGEKVFLECVQDMDHENMFWYRQDPGLGLRLIYFSYDVKMKEKGDIPEGYSVSREKKERFSLILESASTNQTSMYLCASTINLSGTGFSSGNTGELFFGEGSRLTVL.

The chain recombines TRBV28 with TRBJ2-7; TRBD1 matches at 8 bases. The CDR3 runs to 14 residues. Trimming took 6 bases from V and 3 from J; bases not matched to a gene: 7. In germline, CDR1 is MDHEN, CDR2 SYDVKM. The CDR3 loop is CASSLDRVGYEQYF. Here the CDR3 DNA reads TGTGCCAGCAGCTTGGACAGGGTTGGCTACGAGCAGTACTTC.

This chain connects TRBV5-4 to TRBJ1-4, with 8 bases identical to TRBD1. CDR1 SGHNT and CDR2 YYREEE come from the germline V gene (reference sequence). The CDR3 is 17 residues long. Trimming at V came to 4 bases and at J to 4 bases, leaving 12 bases not matched to a gene. The CDR3 nucleotides read TGTGCCAGCAGCGATGGTGGCAGGGGGCGTAGTAATGAAAAACTGTTTTTT. The encoded protein is CASSDGGRGRSNEKLFF.

The chain is built from TRBV6-2 or TRBV6-3 and TRBJ1-1, with D hard to call. CDR3 length equals 14 residues. Germline loops: CDR1 MNHEY, CDR2 SVGEGT. Trimming took 2 bases from V and 1 from J, leaving 8 bases between them. The CDR3 nucleotides read TGTGCCAGCAGTTACAGCCCCCCGAACACTGAAGCTTTCTTT. Protein product: CASSYSPPNTEAFF.

The chain links TRBV7-9 to TRBJ1-1; 8 nucleotides line up with TRBD1. The CDR3 contains 15 residues. Germline V gene sequence: CDR1 SEHNR, CDR2 FQNEAQ (reference sequence). The V segment lost 5 bases and the J segment 5 bases; nucleotides outside the gene matches: 10. In nucleotides, the CDR3 is TGTGCCAGCAGCCTAAACACAGGGGGTGGGACTGAAGCTTTCTTT. Its protein is CASSLNTGGGTEAFF.

This sequence joins TRBV5-1 and TRBJ2-1; possibly TRBD1 for D (6 bases). V was pared by 1 base and J by 8 bases, with 13 bases between. The length of the CDR3 is 14 residues. In germline, CDR1 is SGHRS, CDR2 YFSETQ. CDR3 in amino acids: CASSLTGFEDEQFF. The CDR3 DNA follows: TGCGCCAGCAGCTTGACAGGGTTTGAGGATGAGCAGTTCTTC.

This clone has just a few counts. The chain is built from TRBV7-2 and TRBJ1-1; the match to TRBD1 covers 7 bases. Trimming at V came to 3 bases and at J to 1 base, leaving 5 bases not matched to a gene. The V gene's germline CDR1 is SGHTA and CDR2 FQGNSA. This CDR3 comprises 15 residues. The CDR3, as DNA: TGTGCCAGCAGCTTTACCGGGACAGCGAACACTGAAGCTTTCTTT. Translating gives CASSFTGTANTEAFF.